A single sample is the source of the 3 T cell receptor beta chains below, sequenced in a study of shared clonotypes between healthy human individuals. In the naive CD8 group, cells lacked CD45RO and were positively selected for CCR7, so terminally differentiated effector memory CD45RA+ cells were left out. Assay used: immunoSEQ multiplex PCR; TCRdb lists only in-frame clones, some missing. The sample comprises millions of clones, about 95% of which are singletons, and more than 0.95% rests with the top ten. Source material: naive CD8+ T cells sorted from blood. The source of these receptors is a young man in good health.

This clone occurred once. The V call is TRBV11-2, the J call TRBJ2-1, with 7 bases identical to TRBD1. J lost 2 bases, V lost 4 bases, and 17 bases had no gene match. The germline CDR1 and CDR2 sequences are SGHAT and FQNNGV. The CDR3 length is 19 residues. In DNA, the CDR3 is TGTGCCAGCAGCTCCAACCTAGTAGGGGGCGATCGGGCCTACAATGAGCAGTTCTTC. It encodes CASSSNLVGGDRAYNEQFF.

J is TRBJ2-2 and V is TRBV11-3; D is ambiguous. Per germline, CDR1 SGHNT and CDR2 YENEEA. The CDR3 loop spans 13 amino acids. V was pared by 5 bases and J by 7 bases, with 11 bases between. DNA for the CDR3: TGTGCCAGCAGCCGAGCACATAACGGGGAGCTGTTTTTT. It codes for CASSRAHNGELFF.

This clone was observed a handful of times. The same CDR3 arises from other DNA sequences in this sample as well. The chain recombines TRBV9 with TRBJ1-1; 8 bases agree with TRBD1. The ends lost 2 bases at V and 4 bases at J; junction bases unmatched: 1. CDR1 and CDR2 (germline): SGDLS, YYNGEE. The CDR3 has 13 residues. The CDR3: CASSVGTGTEAFF. The CDR3 coding sequence is TGTGCCAGCAGCGTGGGGACAGGCACTGAAGCTTTCTTT.